The TCR beta chain described here comes from a study of vaccination effects on CD4 cells after COVID-19. At the level of the study: Vaccination of participants consisted of two doses of either the BNT162b2 or mRNA-1273 vaccine.

Using immunoSEQ multiplex PCR, the repertoire was profiled, and TCRdb retains in-frame clones only, with some absent. The table lists 55,000 to 80,000 clones, 75% to 85% of them singletons, with 12% in the top ten. Prior to sequencing, the ViraFEST assay stimulated PBMC with viral peptide pools, which expanded the antigen-specific CD4+ T cells. CD4+ T cell isolation took place after less than 13 days of culture. Vaccine recipients had no previous SARS-CoV-2 infection; their nucleocapsid antibodies were negative. Culturing of more than 1.5 million PBMC per well took place with around 10 IU/ml IL-2 and 9.5 to 10 ug/ml peptides. Study observations and caveats: The study got few convalescent patients and did not collect any early post-infection timepoints. Healthy vaccinees had only 1 of 255 vaccine-induced clones cross-react with common cold coronaviruses.

Concerning this clone itself: Its antigen remains unknown.

The receptor comes from a human donor who received a COVID-19 vaccine. Sequenced material: CD4+ T cells from PBMCs cultured with SARS-CoV-2 spike peptides, taken before COVID-19 vaccination.

CDR3 nucleotide sequence: TGCGCCAGCAGCTTGACGACAGCACAAACCGGGGAGCTGTTTTTT. Amino acid sequence: CASSLTTAQTGELFF. This chain joins TRBV5-1 and TRBJ2-2; TRBD1 is a possible D gene (5 bases). V lost 1 base to trimming and J lost 5 bases, with 12 bases between them. CDR1 is SGHRS, CDR2 YFSETQ, per germline. CDR3 length: 15 residues. Full variable domain (missing parts from reference TRBV5-1 and TRBJ2-2): KAGVTQTPRYLIKTRGQQVTLSCSPISGHRSVSWYQQTPGQGLQFLFEYFSETQRNKGNFPGRFSGRQFSNSRSEMNVSTLELGDSALYLCASSLTTAQTGELFFGEGSRLTVL.